This T cell receptor beta chain was identified in a study of cytomegalovirus exposure and HLA in healthy donors. Study results and limitations: Productive status was seen about 87% or about 30% of the time for most TCR beta V segments in an earlier analysis.

On this clone: The antigen is not known.

Researchers ran the PCR with 60 Vbeta and 13 Jbeta primers. TCRdb's table, derived via immunoSEQ multiplex PCR, lists solely in-frame clones and lacks some. Recorded for this sample: 60,000 to 65,000 clones. The material sequenced was PBMCs. This sequence originates from a man aged 30 to 39 in good health and CMV-seropositive.

The chain's CDR3 is CATGTGAYEQYF. The CDR3 DNA follows: TGTGCCACCGGGACAGGGGCATACGAGCAGTACTTC. V and J are TRBV6-5 and TRBJ2-7; 10 bases line up with TRBD1. The CDR3 has 12 residues. V was pared by 10 bases and J by 4 bases, with 4 bases of the junction left unmatched. Looked up from germline, CDR1 is MNHEY and CDR2 is SVGAGI.